The present T cell receptor beta chain was sequenced within a study of identical twins. Study results and limitations: For monozygotic twins, models underestimated out-of-frame TCR alpha sharing.

Each CDR3 protein is one row after TCRdb ran MiXCR on the 5' RACE reads. The repertoire holds about 100,000 distinct CDR3 sequences, with less than 6.5% as singletons. This clonotype was observed many times. The antigen is undetermined. The sample taken for sequencing was memory T cells sorted from blood. This receptor was taken from a woman aged 50 to 65 in good health.

The CDR3 spells CASSVTADNEQFF. The CDR3 DNA follows: TGTGCCAGCAGCGTCACAGCGGACAATGAGCAGTTCTTC. The rearrangement links TRBV7-6 to TRBJ2-1; weak D call: TRBD2 (5 bases). The CDR3 is 13 residues long. V shed 5 bases and J shed 5 bases, with 10 bases lying between them. Looked up from germline, CDR1 is SGHVS and CDR2 is FNYEAQ.